This entry lists 15 T cell receptor beta chains sequenced from one sample in a study of T cells in localized non-small cell lung cancer (dated by TCRdb to the early 2020s). Libraries came from the immunoSEQ multiplex PCR assay. The immuneACCESS repertoire file appears here via TCRdb, limited to in-frame rearrangements. These files lack a portion of the clones; in checked studies, under half of the deficit traces to unresolved V genes, and the cause of the others is not known. For this sample the table gives approximately 31,000 clones, of which about 85% were detected only once. Together, the top ten hold 15% to 20% of the sample. This specimen consisted of peripheral blood mononuclear cells, obtained before any cancer treatment. The receptors were gathered from a man between 40 and 75 years old with stage III lung adenocarcinoma.

This chain joins TRBV7-3 and TRBJ1-2; 9 positions match TRBD1. Germline loops: CDR1 SGHTA, CDR2 FQGTGA. The CDR3 has 15 residues. V shed 5 bases and J 3 bases; nucleotides not matched to a gene: 7. The CDR3: CASSPGQGVDYGYTF. CDR3 nucleotides: TGTGCCAGCAGCCCGGGACAGGGAGTTGACTATGGCTACACCTTC.

The CDR3 loop is CASSPTTGTGGEKLFF. The CDR3 DNA reads as TGCGCCAGCAGCCCCACGACCGGGACAGGGGGCGAAAAACTGTTTTTT. The chain carries TRBV4-1 and TRBJ1-4, with 12 bases aligning to TRBD1. The CDR3 extends over 16 amino acids. Trimming at V came to 4 bases and at J to 8 bases, leaving 8 bases not matched to a gene. CDR1 MGHRA and CDR2 YSYEKL come from the germline V gene.

This chain connects TRBV7-8 to TRBJ2-3; D call uncertain. V was cut by 5 bases and J by 6 bases, with 9 bases left in between. Germline V gene sequence: CDR1 SGHVS, CDR2 FQNEAQ. The CDR3 has 12 residues. CDR3 residues: CASSPRRDTQYF. DNA for the CDR3: TGTGCCAGCAGCCCCCGAAGGGATACGCAGTATTTT.

V usage is TRBV27 and J usage is TRBJ2-1; 12 nucleotides agree with TRBD2. Germline V gives CDR1 MNHEY, CDR2 SMNVEV (reference sequence). The CDR3 extends over 15 amino acids. J was trimmed by 8 bases and V by 5 bases; bases with no gene match: 7. As DNA, the CDR3 is TGTGCCAGCAGTCCTGCTAGCGGGGGGGCCCATGAGCAGTTCTTC. Amino acid sequence: CASSPASGGAHEQFF.

This clone was observed a few times. The chain recombines TRBV6-6 with TRBJ1-2; 9 bases align to TRBD1. The CDR3 has 14 residues. Germline assignment: CDR1 MNHNY and CDR2 SVGAGI (reference sequence). V shed 2 bases, J shed 4 bases, and the junction held 2 bases outside the gene matches. This CDR3 is CASSYATGGYGYTF. As DNA, the CDR3 is TGTGCCAGCAGTTACGCGACAGGGGGCTATGGCTACACCTTC.

The chain uses TRBV30 and TRBJ2-7, with a weak D call TRBD2 (5 bases). This CDR3 contains 11 residues. CDR1 GTSNPN and CDR2 SVGIG come from the germline V gene (reference sequence). The V gene lost 8 bases and the J gene lost 1 base, with 9 bases spanning the gap. The CDR3 DNA sequence: TGTGCCGGGCAGCGGTCCTACGAGCAGTACTTC. This translates into CAGQRSYEQYF.

The rearrangement uses TRBV7-2 and TRBJ1-5; the match to TRBD1 covers 7 bases. Germline values: CDR1 SGHTA, CDR2 FQGNSA. J gave up 3 bases and V 5 bases, and 4 bases lay outside the gene matches. The CDR3 is 14 residues long. This CDR3 reads CASSPGQPNQPQHF. The CDR3 DNA is TGTGCCAGCAGCCCGGGACAGCCCAATCAGCCCCAGCATTTT.

The CDR3 protein is CASSLADSGNTIYF. CDR3 nucleotides: TGTGCCAGCAGCCTCGCGGACTCTGGAAACACCATATATTTT. This chain uses TRBV7-9 with TRBJ1-3; D unclear. The CDR3 contains 14 residues. V shed 5 bases and J shed 0 bases, with 8 bases lying between them. The germline CDR1 and CDR2 sequences are SEHNR and FQNEAQ (reference sequence).

This chain links TRBV4-3 with TRBJ2-7; D perhaps matches TRBD1 (5 bases). This CDR3 spans 16 amino acids. CDR1 and CDR2 (germline): LGHNA, YSLEER. V lost 4 bases and J 0 bases, leaving 16 bases between the germline ends. CDR3 in amino acids: CASSLNVGPSSYEQYF. In DNA form, the CDR3 reads TGCGCCAGCAGCCTAAATGTGGGGCCTAGCTCCTACGAGCAGTACTTC.

This sequence joins TRBV27 and TRBJ2-1, with 9 bases aligning to TRBD2. Germline CDR1 and CDR2: MNHEY and SMNVEV (reference sequence). J was trimmed by 5 bases and V by 5 bases; bases with no gene match: 10. CDR3 size: 16 residues. The CDR3 reads CASSHLAGGLHNEQFF. In DNA form, the CDR3 reads TGTGCCAGCAGTCACCTCGCGGGGGGGCTGCACAATGAGCAGTTCTTC.

J is TRBJ2-7 and V is TRBV19; D might be TRBD1 (5 bases). CDR3 length: 13 amino acids. Germline CDR1 LNHDA, CDR2 SQIVND (reference sequence). V was cut by 3 bases and J by 2 bases, with 8 bases left in between. The CDR3: CASSIGRAYEQYF. In nucleotides, the CDR3 is TGTGCCAGTAGTATTGGCAGGGCCTACGAGCAGTACTTC.

V gene TRBV7-8 combines with J gene TRBJ2-5, with D unclear. In germline, CDR1 is SGHVS, CDR2 FQNEAQ. V was clipped by 3 bases and J by 2 bases, with 7 bases between them. The length of the CDR3 is 13 residues. CDR3 nucleotide sequence: TGTGCCAGCAGCTTTAACATTCAAGAGACCCAGTACTTC. Its protein is CASSFNIQETQYF.

The chain is built from TRBV11-2 and TRBJ2-3; D is unclear. Germline lookup yields CDR1 SGHAT and CDR2 FQNNGV. The V gene lost 2 bases and the J gene lost 0 bases, with 12 bases spanning the gap. The CDR3 runs 16 residues. This CDR3 is CASSLTAISSTDTQYF. In DNA, the CDR3 is TGTGCCAGCAGCTTAACGGCAATCTCTAGCACAGATACGCAGTATTTT.

In this sample, this clone turned up once. The chain employs TRBV19 and TRBJ1-1; D possibly corresponds to TRBD1 (6 bases). Germline V gives CDR1 LNHDA, CDR2 SQIVND (reference sequence). V was trimmed by 7 bases and J by 3 bases, leaving 21 bases between them. CDR3 length: 16 amino acids. CDR3 residues: CASTILSGGADTEAFF. The CDR3 region has the DNA TGTGCCAGTACCATCCTCTCCGGGGGCGCAGACACTGAAGCTTTCTTT.

The V call is TRBV6-5, the J call TRBJ2-1; maybe TRBD1 (6 bases). The CDR3 runs 12 residues. The V and J ends lost 8 bases and 8 bases respectively, with 13 bases between them. Germline V gene sequence: CDR1 MNHEY, CDR2 SVGAGI. The CDR3 nucleotides read TGTGCCAGCCCGTGGGGGCCGGATGAGCAGTTCTTC. It yields the protein CASPWGPDEQFF.